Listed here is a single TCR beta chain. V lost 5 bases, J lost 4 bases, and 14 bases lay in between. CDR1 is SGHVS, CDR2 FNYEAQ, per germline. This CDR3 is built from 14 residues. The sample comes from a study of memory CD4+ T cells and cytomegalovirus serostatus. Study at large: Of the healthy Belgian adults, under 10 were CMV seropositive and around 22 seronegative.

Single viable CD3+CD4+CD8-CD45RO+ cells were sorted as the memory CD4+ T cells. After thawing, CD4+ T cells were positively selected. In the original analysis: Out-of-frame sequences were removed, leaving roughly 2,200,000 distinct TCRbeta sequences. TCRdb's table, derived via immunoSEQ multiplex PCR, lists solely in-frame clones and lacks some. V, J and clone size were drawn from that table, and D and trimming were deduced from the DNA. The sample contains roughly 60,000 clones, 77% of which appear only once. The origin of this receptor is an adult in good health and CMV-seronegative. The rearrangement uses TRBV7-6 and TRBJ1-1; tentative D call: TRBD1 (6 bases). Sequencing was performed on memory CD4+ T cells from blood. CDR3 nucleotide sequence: TGTGCCAGCAGCGCCAGGGGTGAGGGCACTGAAGCTTTCTTT. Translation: CASSARGEGTEAFF.